One T cell receptor beta chain is described in this entry. Its antigen has not been determined. Base quality data are lacking; no much larger clone is found one base away. The data were obtained in a study of T cell repertoires in cytomegalovirus infection (dated by TCRdb to between 2018 and 2021). For the study in its entirety: The HLA type of each donor mattered for the analysis, because public TCR beta signatures pointed to carriage of CMV infection along with the matching HLA type.

Sequencing used an Illumina HiSeq 1500. TCRdb's own reprocessing of the public reads used fastp at Q25 and MiXCR and kept productive beta chains. Rows with a matching CDR3 protein are joined into one entry that keeps the most common DNA and genes. For this sample the table gives around 270,000 distinct CDR3 sequences, of which less than 9.5% were detected only once. The ten largest account for roughly 15% of the sample. For CDR1 and CDR2, the germline V gene lists MDHEN and SYDVKM. The CDR3 numbers 14 residues from cysteine through phenylalanine. Only the CDR3 region is kept as DNA, spanning 42 bases read in frame from base 1. A distance of 17 bases separates the germline ends of V and J, which lose 4 bases and 7 bases respectively. General conclusions and limits of the study: In the ex vivo response, HLA-C-restricted CMV-specific TCR beta clonotypes were dominant, and in two of eight donors the single most frequent clonotype came from this HLA-C-restricted group. In both this cohort and an independent approximately 370-donor cohort, the cumulative frequency of public TCR beta family members distinguished carriers of CMV infection plus the relevant HLA type.

The rearranged chain carries TRBV28 and TRBJ2-7, with the D gene uncertain. The source is a human donor in good health (CMV status not recorded). Some clones in this sample may be carry-over from other donors' samples. The sequencing input was PBMCs. The DNA sequence is TGTGCCAGCAGTTCTCCTGGTCCAACGAGGGAGCAGTACTTC. It translates to CASSSPGPTREQYF.